The 7 T cell receptor beta chains given below trace back to one sample, sequenced in a study of cytomegalovirus exposure and HLA in healthy donors. Both 60 Vbeta primers and 13 Jbeta primers went into the PCR. Assay used: immunoSEQ multiplex PCR; TCRdb lists only in-frame clones, some missing. The sample totals 150,000 to 250,000 clones. Material: PBMCs. The receptor set was obtained from a boy under 18 in good health and CMV-seronegative.

The rearrangement joins TRBV2 to TRBJ1-2; D ambiguous. The CDR3 is 15 residues long. Germline V gene data show CDR1 as SNHLY and CDR2 as FYNNEI. V was trimmed by 3 bases and J by 8 bases, leaving 19 bases between them. CDR3 amino acids: CASSDNLGSRRGYTF. The CDR3 DNA reads TGTGCCAGCAGTGATAATCTTGGTTCGCGGAGAGGCTACACCTTC.

The rearrangement links TRBV19 to TRBJ2-7, with a possible D match to TRBD2 (5 bases). Trimming stripped 5 bases from V and 0 bases from J, with 11 bases between. This CDR3 spans 14 amino acids. Germline CDR1 reads LNHDA; CDR2 reads SQIVND (reference sequence). CDR3 in amino acids: CASSGERSSYEQYF. The CDR3 DNA follows: TGTGCCAGTAGTGGGGAGAGGAGCTCCTACGAGCAGTACTTC.

This rearrangement joins TRBV7-2 to TRBJ2-1, with a weak D call TRBD1 (5 bases). Trimming cost V 3 bases and J 10 bases, with 16 bases left between them. The germline V gene encodes CDR1 SGHTA and CDR2 FQGNSA. This CDR3 comprises 14 residues. The CDR3 protein is CASSFPERQGEQFF. The CDR3 nucleotides read TGTGCCAGCAGCTTCCCCGAAAGGCAGGGCGAGCAGTTCTTC.

V and J are TRBV4-1 and TRBJ1-5; TRBD1 matches at 8 bases. Germline lookup yields CDR1 MGHRA and CDR2 YSYEKL. The CDR3 runs to 19 residues. J lost 0 bases, V lost 0 bases, and 10 bases had no gene match. The CDR3 sequence is CASSQDDGTGGDSNQPQHF. The CDR3 DNA reads as TGCGCCAGCAGCCAAGACGACGGGACAGGCGGCGATAGCAATCAGCCCCAGCATTTT.

The J gene is TRBJ2-5, the V gene TRBV2; D uncertain. The length of the CDR3 is 12 residues. Germline lookup yields CDR1 SNHLY and CDR2 FYNNEI. V was pared by 8 bases and J by 2 bases, with 9 bases between. The CDR3 DNA reads as TGTGCCAGCTTAATTCCTCAAGAGACCCAGTACTTC. Its protein is CASLIPQETQYF.

V usage is TRBV30 and J usage is TRBJ2-3; TRBD2 matches at 7 bases. Germline CDR1 is GTSNPN and CDR2 is SVGIG (reference sequence). Trimming took 4 bases from V and 8 from J; bases not matched to a gene: 9. The CDR3 extends over 13 amino acids. CDR3 amino acids: CAWTPTPGGTQYF. In DNA, the CDR3 is TGTGCCTGGACCCCGACTCCGGGGGGTACGCAGTATTTT.

The V and J genes are TRBV18 and TRBJ1-2; no clear D gene. The CDR3 is 16 amino acids. Trimming removed 5 bases at V and 5 bases at J, with 21 bases between. CDR1 and CDR2 from the germline V gene are KGHSH and LQKENI. This CDR3 is CASSTAPSGPPYGYTF. In DNA, the CDR3 is TGTGCCAGCTCAACCGCACCCTCAGGTCCCCCATATGGCTACACCTTC.